This entry features one T cell receptor beta chain sequence. The antigen it recognizes is unknown. Within one base of it there is no much larger clone, and no base qualities were kept. The data were taken from a study of blood T cell repertoires in COVID-19 (dated by TCRdb to the early 2020s). Background on the whole study: The collaborator samples originated in the United States, Italy and Spain and spanned the acute and convalescent phases of COVID-19. The prospective study material was composed of cDNA or gDNA derived from T cells, B-cell-depleted T cells, or PBMCs. Subjects who had been exposed to COVID-19, were actively infected with it, or had recovered from it provided the deeply sampled blood TCRbeta repertoires that made up the dataset. The repertoires were made available in a free public database intended to serve as a resource for research on the immune response to SARS-CoV-2. The samples were drawn from two sources: the first 160 participants of the ongoing ImmuneRACE study, and 1,000 to 1,500 subjects contributed by 6 global collaborators. The sample metadata nearly always contained a de-identified subject ID, COVID-19 status, age in years and sex. Where HLA class I and class II types were available, the types were taken from metadata supplied by the sample provider, not from assay-based typing.

TCRbeta CDR3 regions were amplified from genomic DNA by means of the immunoSEQ Assay, a bias-controlled multiplex PCR. As for the original processing: The number of nucleated cells in each sample was estimated by amplification of reference gene primers within the assay. To quantify the absolute abundance of each unique TCRbeta CDR3 rearrangement, sequence reads were collapsed and filtered. Productive Simpson clonality was computed per sample as the square root of Simpson's diversity index over productive rearrangements. The source is immuneACCESS, and TCRdb retained only in-frame sequences with V and J called. Part of the clones is not carried over; for the studies checked, unresolved V genes explain less than half of this, and the remainder is unexplained. Clonal size and the V and J genes are those of that table, whereas D and trimming came from the DNA. The sample table contains around 450,000 clones; only one count was recorded for around 87% of them. Of the sample, around 0.64% falls within the top ten clones.

The study at large found these results: The quantity of clinical and demographic metadata differed by source and by participant and was supplied without curation.

Trimming removed 7 bases from V and 5 bases from J; the gene matches leave 3 bases unexplained. The CDR3 spans 12 residues, from the cysteine through the phenylalanine. The read is trimmed to its CDR3 DNA, 36 bases read in frame from base 1. Participants in the prospective study were enrolled through a virtual design, were aged about 18 to 90 years, and lived in 24 United States geographic areas. To assign participants to cohorts, the prospective study relied on clinical history that participants themselves reported in a screening survey and a study questionnaire. For ImmuneRACE Cohort 3, a participant was defined as recovered based on two consecutive negative NP/OP PCR tests, clearance by a healthcare professional, or resolution of symptoms. Mobile phlebotomists in the prospective study collected whole blood, serum and a nasopharyngeal or oropharyngeal swab from every participant. Over a roughly two-month period, participants in the prospective study had the option of providing additional blood draws and questionnaires. Blood samples from the prospective study were shipped frozen or at room temperature prior to DNA extraction.

The chain is assembled from TRBV12-3 or TRBV12-4 and TRBJ1-1, with TRBD1 matching 8 junction bases. The sequence was collected from a woman aged 18 to 35 who had recovered from COVID-19. Sequenced input: PBMCs or T cells enriched from blood (not recorded which). The CDR3 reads as follows: CASIHRGTEAFF. The bases read TGTGCCAGCATCCACAGGGGGACTGAAGCTTTCTTT.